This T cell receptor (beta chain) came from a study of cytomegalovirus exposure and HLA in healthy donors. Across the whole study: Around 200 million T cells yielded 117 million unique TCR beta sequences, as an earlier analysis found.

The CDR3 contains 14 residues. The germline gives CDR1 SGHVS, CDR2 FNYEAQ. A note on this clone: The antigen is not known. A read error may produce the germline difference seen at one junction end.

PCR primers comprised 60 Vbeta and 13 Jbeta primers. Generated by immunoSEQ multiplex PCR, the TCRdb table keeps only in-frame clones and is missing some. The table lists 150,000 to 200,000 clones, around 77% of them singletons. Study results and caveats: There was a cluster of highly shared sequence variants that was likely a sequencing artifact. In a later analysis, compared with equally common non-associated chains, HLA-associated beta chains were more expanded.

Unrecorded immune exposures were likely, despite nominal health at sampling. The source of this sequence is a woman aged 25 to 39 in good health and CMV-seropositive. V gene TRBV7-6 combines with J gene TRBJ1-1; TRBD1 agrees at 10 bases. Sequenced material: PBMCs. The CDR3, as DNA: TGTGCCGGCAGTCGACAGGGGGCGCACACTGAAGCTTTCTTT. Protein product: CAGSRQGAHTEAFF.